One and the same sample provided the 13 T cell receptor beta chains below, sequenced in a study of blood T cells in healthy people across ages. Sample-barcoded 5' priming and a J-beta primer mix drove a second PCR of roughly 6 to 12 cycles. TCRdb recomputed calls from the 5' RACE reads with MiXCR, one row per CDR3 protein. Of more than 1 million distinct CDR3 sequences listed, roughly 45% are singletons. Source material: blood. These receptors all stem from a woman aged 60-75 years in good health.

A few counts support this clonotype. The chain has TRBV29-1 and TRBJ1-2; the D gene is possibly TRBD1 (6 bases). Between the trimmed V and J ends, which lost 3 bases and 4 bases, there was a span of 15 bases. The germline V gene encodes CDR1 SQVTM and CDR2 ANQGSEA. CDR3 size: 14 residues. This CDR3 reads CSVEGAGPFYGYTF. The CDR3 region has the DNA TGCAGCGTTGAGGGGGCAGGTCCCTTCTATGGCTACACCTTC.

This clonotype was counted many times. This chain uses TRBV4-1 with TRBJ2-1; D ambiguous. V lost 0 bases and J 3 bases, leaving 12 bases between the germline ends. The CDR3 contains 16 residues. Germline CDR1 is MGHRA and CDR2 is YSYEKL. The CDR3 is CASSQELGGGYNEQFF. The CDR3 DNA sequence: TGCGCCAGCAGCCAAGAGCTTGGCGGCGGCTACAATGAGCAGTTCTTC.

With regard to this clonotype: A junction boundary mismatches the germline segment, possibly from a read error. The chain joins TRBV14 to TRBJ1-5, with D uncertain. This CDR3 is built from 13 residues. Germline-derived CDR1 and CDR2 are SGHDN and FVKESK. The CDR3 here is CASSKEWNQPQHF. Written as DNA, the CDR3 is TGTGCCAGCAGCAAAGAGTGGAACCAGCCCCAGCATTTT.

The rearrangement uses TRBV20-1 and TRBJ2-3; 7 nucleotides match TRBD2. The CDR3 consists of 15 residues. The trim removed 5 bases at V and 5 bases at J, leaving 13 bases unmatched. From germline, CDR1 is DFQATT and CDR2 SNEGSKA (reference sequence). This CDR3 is CSAATGTGGGDTQYF. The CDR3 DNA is TGCAGTGCTGCGACCGGGACCGGCGGGGGAGATACGCAGTATTTT.

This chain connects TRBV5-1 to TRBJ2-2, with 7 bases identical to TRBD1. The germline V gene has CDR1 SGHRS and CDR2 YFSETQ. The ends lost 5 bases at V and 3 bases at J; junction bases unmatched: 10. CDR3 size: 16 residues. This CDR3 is CASRSTGVLDTGELFF. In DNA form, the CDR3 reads TGCGCCAGCAGGTCCACAGGGGTACTAGACACCGGGGAGCTGTTTTTT.

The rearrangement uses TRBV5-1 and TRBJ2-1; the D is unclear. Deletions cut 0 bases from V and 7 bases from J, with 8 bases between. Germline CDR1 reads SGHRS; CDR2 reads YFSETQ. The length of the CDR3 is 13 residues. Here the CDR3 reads CASSLGYPNEQFF. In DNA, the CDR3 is TGCGCCAGCAGCTTGGGGTACCCGAATGAGCAGTTCTTC.

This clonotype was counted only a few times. The CDR3: CSASLLTGVGGEQFF. The CDR3 DNA is TGCAGTGCTAGCCTCCTGACAGGAGTAGGGGGTGAGCAGTTCTTC. The V gene is TRBV20-1, the J gene TRBJ2-1, with D possibly TRBD1 on 6 matching bases. The V gene's germline CDR1 is DFQATT and CDR2 SNEGSKA (reference sequence). This CDR3 has 15 residues. Trimming cost V 3 bases and J 9 bases, with 21 bases left between them.

CDR3 loop: CASSQSVSEQFF. CDR3 coding DNA: TGTGCCAGCAGCCAATCGGTCAGTGAGCAGTTCTTC. The chain couples TRBV3-1 to TRBJ2-1; D gene ambiguous. Trimming pared 2 bases from V and 9 bases from J, leaving 8 bases between. The CDR3 covers 12 residues. Per germline, CDR1 LGHDT and CDR2 YNNKEL (reference sequence).

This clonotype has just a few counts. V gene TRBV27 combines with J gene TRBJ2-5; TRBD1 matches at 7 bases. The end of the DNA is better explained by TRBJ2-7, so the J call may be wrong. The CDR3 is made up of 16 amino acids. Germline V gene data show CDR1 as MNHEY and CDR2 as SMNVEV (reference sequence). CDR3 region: CASSADRARALREQYF. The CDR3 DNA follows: TGTGCCAGCAGTGCAGACAGGGCGAGGGCCTTACGCGAGCAGTACTTC.

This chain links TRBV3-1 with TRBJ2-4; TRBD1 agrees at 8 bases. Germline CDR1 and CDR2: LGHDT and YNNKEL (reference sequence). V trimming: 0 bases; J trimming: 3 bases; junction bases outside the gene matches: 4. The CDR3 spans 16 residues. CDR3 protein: CASSQEVGQGKNIQYF. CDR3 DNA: TGTGCCAGCAGCCAAGAAGTCGGACAGGGCAAAAACATTCAGTACTTC.

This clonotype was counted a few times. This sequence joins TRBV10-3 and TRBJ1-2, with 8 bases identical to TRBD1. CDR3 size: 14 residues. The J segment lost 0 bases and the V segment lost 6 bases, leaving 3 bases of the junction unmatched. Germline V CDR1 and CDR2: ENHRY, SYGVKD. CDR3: CAISGQGPNYGYTF. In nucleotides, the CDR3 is TGTGCCATCAGCGGACAGGGTCCTAACTATGGCTACACCTTC.

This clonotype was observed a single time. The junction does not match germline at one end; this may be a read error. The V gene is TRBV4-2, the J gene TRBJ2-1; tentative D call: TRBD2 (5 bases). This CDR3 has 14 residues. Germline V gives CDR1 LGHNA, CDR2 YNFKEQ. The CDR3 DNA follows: TGTGCCGGCAGCCAAGAAAGGACTGGTGATGAGCAGTTCTTC. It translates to CAGSQERTGDEQFF.

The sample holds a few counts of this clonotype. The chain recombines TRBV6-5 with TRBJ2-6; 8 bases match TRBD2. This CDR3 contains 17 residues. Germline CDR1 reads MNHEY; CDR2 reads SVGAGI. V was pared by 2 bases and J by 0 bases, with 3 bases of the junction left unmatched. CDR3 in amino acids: CASSYSGRDSGANVLTF. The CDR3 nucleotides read TGTGCCAGCAGTTACAGCGGGAGAGACTCTGGGGCCAACGTCCTGACTTTC.